What follows describes a single TCR beta chain. V was pared by 5 bases and J by 6 bases, with 14 bases of the junction left unmatched. The CDR3 spans 16 residues. Germline values: CDR1 SGHKS, CDR2 YYEKEE (reference sequence). This sample is part of a study of T cell changes during pregnancy in multiple sclerosis. TCRdb's table, derived via immunoSEQ multiplex PCR, lists solely in-frame clones and lacks some. The sample holds 15,000 or so clones; around 90% are singletons and the top ten take approximately 12%. The specimen comprised CD8+ T cells from peripheral blood mononuclear cells, sampled after pregnancy. This chain links TRBV5-5 with TRBJ2-1; 7 nucleotides line up with TRBD1. This clonotype originated in a female donor in good health, enrolled as a control in a pregnancy study. CDR3 amino acids: CASRALGQDGGNEQFF. CDR3 bases: TGTGCCAGCAGGGCTTTAGGACAGGACGGCGGCAATGAGCAGTTCTTC.